The 16 T cell receptor beta chains given below trace back to one sample, sequenced in a study of CD8 T cells in Susac syndrome. Roughly 0.45 to 1 ug RNA was reverse transcribed with random hexamers. TCRdb processed the immunoSEQ multiplex PCR reads anew with MiXCR; each CDR3 protein has one entry. The data show some 180,000 distinct CDR3 sequences, roughly 94% seen once. The sequenced sample consisted of CD4+ T cells from PBMCs. The receptors shown here come from a human donor with Susac syndrome.

The rearrangement joins TRBV7-9 to TRBJ2-3; D is undetermined. Germline CDR1 SEHNR, CDR2 FQNEAQ (reference sequence). With 5 bases removed from V and 3 bases from J, the gap between germline ends came to 6 bases. This CDR3 is built from 12 residues. CDR3 in DNA: TGTGCCAGCAGCCCCTGGACAGATACGCAGTATTTT. Translating it yields CASSPWTDTQYF.

The rearrangement joins TRBV3-1 to TRBJ1-2; no definite D call. The CDR3 consists of 12 residues. Germline V gene lookup returns CDR1 LGHDT and CDR2 YNNKEL (reference sequence). Deletions cut 0 bases from V and 8 bases from J, with 7 bases between. Here the CDR3 DNA reads TGTGCCAGCAGCCAAGATACTCGCGGCTACACCTTC. This codes for CASSQDTRGYTF. The full variable domain, in which reference TRBV3-1 and TRBJ1-2 provide the parts outside the CDR3, is DTAVSQTPKYLVTQMGNDKSIKCEQNLGHDTMYWYKQDSKKFLKIMFSYNNKELIINETVPNRFSPKSPDKAHLNLHINSLELGDSAVYFCASSQDTRGYTFGSGTRLTVV.

The rearrangement uses TRBV6-5 and TRBJ1-1; no reliable D call. The V gene lost 2 bases and the J gene lost 0 bases, with 7 bases spanning the gap. Germline CDR1 reads MNHEY; CDR2 reads SVGAGI. The CDR3 totals 14 residues. Here the CDR3 reads CASSYRRMNTEAFF. The DNA of the CDR3 is TGTGCCAGCAGTTACCGACGGATGAACACTGAAGCTTTCTTT.

CDR3 DNA: TGCAGTGCCGAGAGGGCGGGTACTACAGATACGCAGTATTTT. This codes for CSAERAGTTDTQYF. The chain combines TRBV20-1 with TRBJ2-3; D perhaps matches TRBD2 (5 bases). Trimming cost V 6 bases and J 3 bases, with 16 bases left between them. This CDR3 contains 14 residues. Germline-derived CDR1 and CDR2 are DFQATT and SNEGSKA (reference sequence).

The CDR3 reads CASSLDGTANTGELFF. In DNA form, the CDR3 reads TGCGCCAGCAGCTTGGATGGGACAGCGAACACCGGGGAGCTGTTTTTT. This chain links TRBV5-1 with TRBJ2-2; 7 nucleotides align to TRBD1. There are 16 residues in the CDR3. The V and J ends lost 0 bases and 0 bases, in that order; junction bases with no gene match: 2. Looked up from germline, CDR1 is SGHRS and CDR2 is YFSETQ.

This chain joins TRBV20-1 and TRBJ1-1, with 9 bases lining up with TRBD1. CDR3 length: 12 amino acids. The germline V gene has CDR1 DFQATT and CDR2 SNEGSKA (reference sequence). Trimming cost V 6 bases and J 6 bases; bases outside gene matches: 5. CDR3 DNA sequence: TGCAGTGCATGGGACAGGGTGGCTGAAGCTTTCTTT. It specifies CSAWDRVAEAFF.

V and J are TRBV12-3 or TRBV12-4 and TRBJ2-1; D possibly matches TRBD1 or TRBD2 (6 bases each). CDR3 length equals 11 residues. V lost 4 bases to trimming and J lost 14 bases, with 12 bases between them. The CDR3 bases are TGTGCCAGCAGTTCTAACAGGGAGGAGTTCTTC. Translating it yields CASSSNREEFF.

This chain joins TRBV25-1 and TRBJ2-5; tentatively, D is TRBD2 (6 bases). Germline-derived CDR1 and CDR2 are MGHDK and SYGVNS. V shed 1 base and J shed 2 bases, with 8 bases lying between them. The CDR3 is made up of 14 amino acids. The CDR3 is CASSELGGQETQYF. The CDR3 DNA reads TGTGCCAGCAGTGAATTGGGGGGTCAAGAGACCCAGTACTTC.

The J gene is TRBJ1-4, the V gene TRBV12-3 or TRBV12-4; maybe TRBD1 (5 bases). Trimming took off 5 bases at V and 1 base at J, with 11 bases between the two ends. The CDR3 length is 15 residues. CDR3 sequence: CASSPLQGTNEKLFF. In nucleotides, the CDR3 is TGTGCCAGCAGTCCCCTGCAGGGAACTAATGAAAAACTGTTTTTT.

The V gene is TRBV7-2, the J gene TRBJ2-5; TRBD2 agrees at 10 bases. V shed 5 bases, J shed 4 bases, and the junction held 7 bases outside the gene matches. The CDR3 runs 15 residues. CDR1 is SGHTA and CDR2 is FQGNSA in the germline V gene. CDR3 sequence reads: CASSLFPSGGETQYF. The DNA for the CDR3 is TGTGCCAGCAGCCTATTTCCTAGCGGGGGAGAGACCCAGTACTTC.

V gene TRBV18 combines with J gene TRBJ1-2, with D perhaps matching TRBD1 (5 bases). The V gene's germline CDR1 is KGHSH and CDR2 LQKENI. V was clipped by 0 bases and J by 5 bases, with 13 bases between them. The CDR3 length is 15 residues. CDR3 loop: CASSPPRGTVYGYTF. CDR3 nucleotide sequence: TGTGCCAGCTCACCACCGAGAGGGACGGTTTATGGCTACACCTTC. Based on the CDR3 plus reference TRBV18 and TRBJ1-2, the full variable domain is NAGVMQNPRHLVRRRGQEARLRCSPMKGHSHVYWYRQLPEEGLKFMVYLQKENIIDESGMPKERFSAEFPKEGPSILRIQQVVRGDSAAYFCASSPPRGTVYGYTFGSGTRLTVV.

CDR3 DNA sequence: TGTGCCAGCAGCCCCGGGCCTCTGGGGGCAGAGACCCAGTACTTC. Its protein is CASSPGPLGAETQYF. The V gene is TRBV5-6, the J gene TRBJ2-5; perhaps TRBD1 as D (6 bases). The CDR3 sequence is 15 residues long. Between the trimmed V and J ends, which lost 4 bases and 4 bases, there was a span of 17 bases. The germline V gene has CDR1 SGHDT and CDR2 YYEEEE.

The rearrangement links TRBV7-2 to TRBJ1-6; no clear D. V lost 5 bases to trimming and J lost 5 bases, with 4 bases between them. The CDR3 has 12 amino acids. Germline lookup yields CDR1 SGHTA and CDR2 FQGNSA. The CDR3 is CASSHNNSPLHF. The DNA of the CDR3 is TGTGCCAGCAGCCACAATAATTCACCCCTCCACTTT.

The chain carries TRBV6-6 and TRBJ2-7, with D hard to call. The V gene lost 2 bases and the J gene lost 1 base, with 9 bases spanning the gap. CDR1 and CDR2 from the germline V gene are MNHNY and SVGAGI (reference sequence). The CDR3 is made up of 14 amino acids. CDR3 bases: TGTGCCAGCAGTTACGTCCCACAGTCCTACGAGCAGTACTTC. This gives the protein CASSYVPQSYEQYF.

V gene TRBV7-2 combines with J gene TRBJ1-1; the D gene is possibly TRBD1 (6 bases). The germline CDR1 and CDR2 sequences are SGHTA and FQGNSA. The CDR3 extends over 14 amino acids. Trimming took 3 bases from V and 2 from J, leaving 10 bases between them. CDR3 loop: CASSFRTANTEAFF. Here the CDR3 DNA reads TGTGCCAGCAGCTTTCGGACAGCTAACACTGAAGCTTTCTTT.

This chain connects TRBV19 to TRBJ1-2, with 7 bases lining up with TRBD1. V lost 7 bases and J lost 4; bases outside the gene matches: 3. The CDR3 covers 12 residues. Germline values: CDR1 LNHDA, CDR2 SQIVND (reference sequence). Written as DNA, the CDR3 is TGTGCCAGTAACAGGGGCGGCTATGGCTACACCTTC. Encoded protein: CASNRGGYGYTF.